Presented here are 12 T cell receptor beta chains from one specimen sequenced in a study of blood T cell repertoires in COVID-19. The data were produced by immunoSEQ multiplex PCR, yet TCRdb's version contains in-frame clones alone and is incomplete. The top ten clones hold about 40% of a sample with more than 110,000 clones, 84% of them seen once. Sequenced sample: peripheral blood. The receptors derive from a human donor in a cohort sampled during active COVID-19.

The V and J genes are TRBV7-2 and TRBJ1-5; D may be TRBD1 (5 bases). V was shortened by 7 bases and J by 0 bases, with 13 bases between the two germline ends. This CDR3 spans 15 amino acids. Germline assignment: CDR1 SGHTA and CDR2 FQGNSA. In DNA form, the CDR3 reads TGTGCCAGCAACCTTTGGGGGGGTAGCAATCAGCCCCAGCATTTT. This translates into CASNLWGGSNQPQHF.

The chain employs TRBV4-3 and TRBJ1-6; D not resolved. The CDR3 spans 16 residues. Trimming cost V 0 bases and J 10 bases, with 16 bases left between them. Germline V CDR1 and CDR2: LGHNA, YSLEER. DNA for the CDR3: TGCGCCAGCAGCCAAGATCTCCAGAGGCCAGAATCACCCCTCCACTTT. As protein: CASSQDLQRPESPLHF.

In this sample, this clone turned up a few times. The chain is built from TRBV2 and TRBJ2-7, with 9 nucleotides matching TRBD1. The CDR3 is 14 amino acids. V lost 6 bases, J lost 5 bases, and 8 bases stayed unmatched. Germline values: CDR1 SNHLY, CDR2 FYNNEI. The DNA for the CDR3 is TGTGCCAGCAGGTACCGGGACAGGGACGACGAGCAGTACTTC. It translates to CASRYRDRDDEQYF.

The chain carries TRBV24-1 and TRBJ1-2; 7 nucleotides align to TRBD1. Germline values: CDR1 KGHDR, CDR2 SFDVKD. The CDR3 length is 12 residues. Trimming took 6 bases from V and 4 from J; bases not matched to a gene: 1. DNA of the CDR3: TGTGCCACCAGTCGGGACAGCTATGGCTACACCTTC. Translating gives CATSRDSYGYTF.

The rearrangement joins TRBV7-2 to TRBJ1-2; 7 nucleotides line up with TRBD1. CDR3 length equals 15 residues. V trimming: 5 bases; J trimming: 2 bases; junction bases outside the gene matches: 8. Germline CDR1 SGHTA, CDR2 FQGNSA. In DNA, the CDR3 is TGTGCCAGCAGCCTGGGGGCAGGGGGAAACTATGGCTACACCTTC. Amino acid sequence: CASSLGAGGNYGYTF.

This chain joins TRBV7-2 and TRBJ2-4; a possible D gene is TRBD1 (5 bases). With 1 base removed from V and 7 bases from J, the gap between germline ends came to 8 bases. There are 13 residues in the CDR3. The germline V gene encodes CDR1 SGHTA and CDR2 FQGNSA. The DNA for the CDR3 is TGTGCCAGCAGCTTAGAGGGGTGGAACATTCAGTACTTC. Amino acids: CASSLEGWNIQYF.

This clone has a handful of counts. The V and J genes are TRBV6-2 or TRBV6-3 and TRBJ2-5, with TRBD2 as a possible D gene (5 bases). The CDR3 is 16 amino acids. V lost 2 bases, J lost 4 bases, and 17 bases lay in between. Germline lookup yields CDR1 MNHEY and CDR2 SVGEGT. The CDR3 region has the DNA TGTGCCAGCAGTTACGCCCAAACTAGTCTGGGAGAGACCCAGTACTTC. Translation gives CASSYAQTSLGETQYF.

J is TRBJ1-1 and V is TRBV7-2; D remains unclear. Trimming cost V 3 bases and J 1 base, with 6 bases left between them. Germline V lookup: CDR1 SGHTA, CDR2 FQGNSA. The CDR3 is made up of 13 amino acids. CDR3 amino acids: CASSFRQNTEAFF. The DNA for the CDR3 is TGTGCCAGCAGCTTTAGACAGAACACTGAAGCTTTCTTT. Combining the CDR3 with reference TRBV7-2 and TRBJ1-1 gives the whole variable domain GAGVSQSPSNKVTEKGKDVELRCDPISGHTALYWYRQSLGQGLEFLIYFQGNSAPDKSGLPSDRFSAERTGGSVSTLTIQRTQQEDSAVYLCASSFRQNTEAFFGQGTRLTVV.

The chain joins TRBV4-3 to TRBJ1-4; no definite D call. V shed 4 bases and J shed 4 bases, with 10 bases lying between them. The CDR3 totals 14 residues. The germline gives CDR1 LGHNA, CDR2 YSLEER. This chain's CDR3 is CASSLREGNEKLFF. The DNA of the CDR3 is TGCGCCAGCAGCCTGCGGGAGGGTAATGAAAAACTGTTTTTT.

The V gene is TRBV7-3, the J gene TRBJ2-1; D is possibly TRBD2 (6 bases). The CDR3 runs to 15 residues. The V and J ends lost 6 bases and 0 bases respectively, with 12 bases between them. Germline assignment: CDR1 SGHTA and CDR2 FQGTGA. Here the CDR3 DNA reads TGTGCCAGCAGTAAAGGAGGGAGCTCCTACAATGAGCAGTTCTTC. Translation gives CASSKGGSSYNEQFF.

The chain uses TRBV5-1 and TRBJ2-2; weak D call: TRBD2 (5 bases). The CDR3 loop spans 15 amino acids. The germline V gene has CDR1 SGHRS and CDR2 YFSETQ. Trimming took 5 bases from V and 0 from J, leaving 11 bases between them. The CDR3 here is CASRAGGANTGELFF. The CDR3 DNA reads TGCGCCAGCAGGGCGGGTGGGGCGAACACCGGGGAGCTGTTTTTT.

The chain couples TRBV20-1 to TRBJ2-1; 8 nucleotides match TRBD2. The CDR3 consists of 11 residues. V lost 5 bases, J lost 12 bases, and 6 bases stayed unmatched. Germline V gives CDR1 DFQATT, CDR2 SNEGSKA (reference sequence). DNA of the CDR3: TGCAGTGCTTCGGGGGGGCTGGGGCAGTTCTTC. Amino acids: CSASGGLGQFF.